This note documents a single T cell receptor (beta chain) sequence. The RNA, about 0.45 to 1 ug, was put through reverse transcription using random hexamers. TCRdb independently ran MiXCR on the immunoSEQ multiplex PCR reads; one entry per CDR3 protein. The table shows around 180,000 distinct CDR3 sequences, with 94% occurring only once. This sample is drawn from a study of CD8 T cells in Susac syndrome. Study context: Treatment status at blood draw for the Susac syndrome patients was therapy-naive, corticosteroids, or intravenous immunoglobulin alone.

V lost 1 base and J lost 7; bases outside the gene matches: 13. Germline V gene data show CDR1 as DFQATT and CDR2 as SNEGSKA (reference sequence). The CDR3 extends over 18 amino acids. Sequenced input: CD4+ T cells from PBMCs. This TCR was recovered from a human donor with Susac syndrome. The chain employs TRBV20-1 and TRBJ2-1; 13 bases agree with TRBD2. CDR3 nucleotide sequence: TGCAGTGCTAGAGCCGGGACTAGCGGGGTTCTCCGGGTGAATGAGCAGTTCTTC. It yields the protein CSARAGTSGVLRVNEQFF.